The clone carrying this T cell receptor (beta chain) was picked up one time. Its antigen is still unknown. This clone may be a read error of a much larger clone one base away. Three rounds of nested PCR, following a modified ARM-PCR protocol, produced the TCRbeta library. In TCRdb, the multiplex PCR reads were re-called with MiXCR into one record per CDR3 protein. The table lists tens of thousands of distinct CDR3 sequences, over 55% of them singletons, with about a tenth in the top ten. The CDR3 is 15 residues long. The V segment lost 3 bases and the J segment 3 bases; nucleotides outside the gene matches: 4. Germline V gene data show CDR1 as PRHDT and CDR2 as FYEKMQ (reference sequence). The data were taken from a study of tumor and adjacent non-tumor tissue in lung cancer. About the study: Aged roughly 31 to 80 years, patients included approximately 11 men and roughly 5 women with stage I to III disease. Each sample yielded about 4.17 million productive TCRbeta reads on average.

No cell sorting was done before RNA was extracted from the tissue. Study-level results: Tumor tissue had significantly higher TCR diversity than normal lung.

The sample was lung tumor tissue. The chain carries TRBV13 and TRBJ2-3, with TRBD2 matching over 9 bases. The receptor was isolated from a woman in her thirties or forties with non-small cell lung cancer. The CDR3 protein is CASSFNSGRTDTQYF. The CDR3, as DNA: TGTGCCAGCAGCTTTAACAGCGGGAGGACAGATACGCAGTATTTT.